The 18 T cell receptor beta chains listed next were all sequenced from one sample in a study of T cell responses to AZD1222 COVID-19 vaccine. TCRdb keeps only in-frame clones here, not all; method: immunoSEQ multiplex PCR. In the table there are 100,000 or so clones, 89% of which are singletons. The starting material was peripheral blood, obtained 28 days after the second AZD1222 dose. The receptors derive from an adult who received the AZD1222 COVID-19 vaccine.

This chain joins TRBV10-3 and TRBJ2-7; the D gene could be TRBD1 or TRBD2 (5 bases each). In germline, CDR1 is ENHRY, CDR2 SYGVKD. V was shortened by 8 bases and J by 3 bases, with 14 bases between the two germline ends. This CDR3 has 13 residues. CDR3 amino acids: CAIRGGSDYEQYF. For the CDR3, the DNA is TGTGCCATCCGTGGGGGATCGGACTACGAGCAGTACTTC.

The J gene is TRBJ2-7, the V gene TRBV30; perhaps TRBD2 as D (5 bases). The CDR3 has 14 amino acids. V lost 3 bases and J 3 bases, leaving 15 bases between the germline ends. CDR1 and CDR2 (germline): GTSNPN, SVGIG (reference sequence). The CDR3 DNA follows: TGTGCCTGGAGGCGGGTCGGGGAACTCTACGAGCAGTACTTC. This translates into CAWRRVGELYEQYF.

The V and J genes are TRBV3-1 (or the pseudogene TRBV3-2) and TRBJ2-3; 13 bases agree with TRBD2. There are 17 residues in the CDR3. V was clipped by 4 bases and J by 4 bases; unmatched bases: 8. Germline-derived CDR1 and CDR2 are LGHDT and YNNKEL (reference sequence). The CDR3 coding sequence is TGTGCCAGCAGCCGGACTAGCGGGAGTGTGGGCCCAGATACGCAGTATTTT. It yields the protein CASSRTSGSVGPDTQYF.

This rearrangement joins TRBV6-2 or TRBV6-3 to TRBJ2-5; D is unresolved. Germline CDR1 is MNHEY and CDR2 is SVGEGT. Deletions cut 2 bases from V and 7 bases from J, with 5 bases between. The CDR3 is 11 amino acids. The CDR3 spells CASSYPGTQYF. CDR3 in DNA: TGTGCCAGCAGTTACCCAGGGACCCAGTACTTC.

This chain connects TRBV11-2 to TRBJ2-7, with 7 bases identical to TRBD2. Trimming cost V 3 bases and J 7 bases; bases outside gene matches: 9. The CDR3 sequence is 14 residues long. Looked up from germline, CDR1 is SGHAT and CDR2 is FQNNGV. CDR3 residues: CASSFVREQSEQYF. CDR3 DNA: TGTGCCAGCAGCTTCGTGCGGGAGCAATCAGAGCAGTACTTC. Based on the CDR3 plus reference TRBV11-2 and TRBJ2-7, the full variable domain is EAGVAQSPRYKIIEKRQSVAFWCNPISGHATLYWYQQILGQGPKLLIQFQNNGVVDDSQLPKDRFSAERLKGVDSTLKIQPAKLEDSAVYLCASSFVREQSEQYFGPGTRLTVT.

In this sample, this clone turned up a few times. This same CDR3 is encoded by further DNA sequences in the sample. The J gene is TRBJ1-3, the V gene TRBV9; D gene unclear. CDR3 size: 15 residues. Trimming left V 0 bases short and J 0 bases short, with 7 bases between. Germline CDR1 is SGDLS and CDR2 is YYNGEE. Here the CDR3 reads CASSVGDSSGNTIYF. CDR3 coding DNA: TGTGCCAGCAGCGTAGGTGATAGCTCTGGAAACACCATATATTTT.

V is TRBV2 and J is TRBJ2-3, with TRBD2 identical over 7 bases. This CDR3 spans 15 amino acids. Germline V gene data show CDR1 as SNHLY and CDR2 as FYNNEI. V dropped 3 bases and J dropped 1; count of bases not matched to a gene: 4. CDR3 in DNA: TGTGCCAGCAGTGACTACCGGGAGGGCACAGATACGCAGTATTTT. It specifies CASSDYREGTDTQYF.

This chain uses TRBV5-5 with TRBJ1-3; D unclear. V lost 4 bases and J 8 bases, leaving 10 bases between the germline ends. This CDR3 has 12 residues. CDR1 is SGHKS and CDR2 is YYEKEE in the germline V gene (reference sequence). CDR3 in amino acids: CASSPAVDTIYF. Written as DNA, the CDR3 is TGTGCCAGCAGCCCTGCGGTCGACACCATATATTTT.

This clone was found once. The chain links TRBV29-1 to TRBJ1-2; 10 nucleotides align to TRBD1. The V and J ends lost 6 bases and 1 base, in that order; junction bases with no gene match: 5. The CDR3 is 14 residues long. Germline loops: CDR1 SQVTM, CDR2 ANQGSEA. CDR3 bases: TGCAGCGTAATGGGACAGGGGTTTAACTATGGCTACACCTTC. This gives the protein CSVMGQGFNYGYTF. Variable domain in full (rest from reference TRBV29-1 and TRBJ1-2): SAVISQKPSRDICQRGTSLTIQCQVDSQVTMMFWYRQQPGQSLTLIATANQGSEATYESGFVIDKFPISRPNLTFSTLTVSNMSPEDSSIYLCSVMGQGFNYGYTFGSGTRLTVV.

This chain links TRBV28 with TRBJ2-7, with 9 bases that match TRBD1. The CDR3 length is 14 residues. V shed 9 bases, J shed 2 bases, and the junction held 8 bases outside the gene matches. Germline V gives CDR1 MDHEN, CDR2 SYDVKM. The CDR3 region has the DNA TGTGCCAGTCGCCGGGACAGGGCCCCCTACGAGCAGTACTTC. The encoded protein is CASRRDRAPYEQYF. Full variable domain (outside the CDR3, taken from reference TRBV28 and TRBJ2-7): DVKVTQSSRYLVKRTGEKVFLECVQDMDHENMFWYRQDPGLGLRLIYFSYDVKMKEKGDIPEGYSVSREKKERFSLILESASTNQTSMYLCASRRDRAPYEQYFGPGTRLTVT.

DNA for the CDR3: TGTGCCAGCAGCCTATGGACTAGCGATGACGAGCAGTACTTC. Translating it yields CASSLWTSDDEQYF. The chain uses TRBV5-8 and TRBJ2-7; 9 nucleotides match TRBD2. Trimming removed 4 bases from V and 5 bases from J; junction bases left unmatched: 7. This CDR3 has 14 amino acids. Germline CDR1 reads SGHTS; CDR2 reads YDEGEE.

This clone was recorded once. In DNA, the CDR3 is TGTGCCAGCAGTGAAGCGGCCAGGGGGCCTTCCTACGAGCAGTACTTC. Amino acids: CASSEAARGPSYEQYF. This rearrangement joins TRBV6-1 to TRBJ2-7; 8 nucleotides line up with TRBD1. The CDR3 loop spans 16 amino acids. The V segment lost 0 bases and the J segment 1 base; nucleotides outside the gene matches: 5. The germline gives CDR1 MNHNS, CDR2 SASEGT.

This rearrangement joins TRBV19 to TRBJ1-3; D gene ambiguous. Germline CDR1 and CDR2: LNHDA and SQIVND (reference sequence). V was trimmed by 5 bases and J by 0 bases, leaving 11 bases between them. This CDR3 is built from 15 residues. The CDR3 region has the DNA TGTGCCAGTAGTGAGGGCGGCCTCTCTGGAAACACCATATATTTT. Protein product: CASSEGGLSGNTIYF.

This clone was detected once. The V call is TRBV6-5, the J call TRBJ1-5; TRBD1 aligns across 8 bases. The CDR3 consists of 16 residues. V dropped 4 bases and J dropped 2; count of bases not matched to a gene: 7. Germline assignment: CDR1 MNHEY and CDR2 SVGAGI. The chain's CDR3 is CASSSSTGAGNQPQHF. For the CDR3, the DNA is TGTGCCAGCAGTTCCTCGACAGGGGCGGGCAATCAGCCCCAGCATTTT.

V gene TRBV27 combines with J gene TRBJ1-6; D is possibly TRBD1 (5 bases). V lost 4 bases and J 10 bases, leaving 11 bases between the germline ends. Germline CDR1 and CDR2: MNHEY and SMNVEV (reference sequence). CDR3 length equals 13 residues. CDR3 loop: CASSSQGGSPLHF. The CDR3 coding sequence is TGTGCCAGCAGTTCGCAGGGCGGCTCACCCCTCCACTTT.

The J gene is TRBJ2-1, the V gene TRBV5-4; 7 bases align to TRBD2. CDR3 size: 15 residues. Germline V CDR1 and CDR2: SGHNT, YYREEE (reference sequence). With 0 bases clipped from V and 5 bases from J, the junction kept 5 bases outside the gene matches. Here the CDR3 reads CASSLVAGGNNEQFF. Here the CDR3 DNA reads TGTGCCAGCAGCTTGGTAGCGGGTGGAAACAATGAGCAGTTCTTC.

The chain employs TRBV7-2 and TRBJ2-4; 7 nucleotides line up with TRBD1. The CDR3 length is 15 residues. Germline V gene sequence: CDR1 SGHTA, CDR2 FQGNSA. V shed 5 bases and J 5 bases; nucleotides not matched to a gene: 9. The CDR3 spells CASSPQGIRENIQYF. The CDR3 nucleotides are TGTGCCAGCAGCCCACAGGGGATTCGTGAAAACATTCAGTACTTC.

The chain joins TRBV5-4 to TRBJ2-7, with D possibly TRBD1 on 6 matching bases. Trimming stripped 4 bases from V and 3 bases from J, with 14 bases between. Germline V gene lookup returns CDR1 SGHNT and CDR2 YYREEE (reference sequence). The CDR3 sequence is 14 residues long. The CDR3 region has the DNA TGTGCCAGCAGCGACGGACAGTTCCGCTACGAGCAGTACTTC. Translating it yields CASSDGQFRYEQYF.